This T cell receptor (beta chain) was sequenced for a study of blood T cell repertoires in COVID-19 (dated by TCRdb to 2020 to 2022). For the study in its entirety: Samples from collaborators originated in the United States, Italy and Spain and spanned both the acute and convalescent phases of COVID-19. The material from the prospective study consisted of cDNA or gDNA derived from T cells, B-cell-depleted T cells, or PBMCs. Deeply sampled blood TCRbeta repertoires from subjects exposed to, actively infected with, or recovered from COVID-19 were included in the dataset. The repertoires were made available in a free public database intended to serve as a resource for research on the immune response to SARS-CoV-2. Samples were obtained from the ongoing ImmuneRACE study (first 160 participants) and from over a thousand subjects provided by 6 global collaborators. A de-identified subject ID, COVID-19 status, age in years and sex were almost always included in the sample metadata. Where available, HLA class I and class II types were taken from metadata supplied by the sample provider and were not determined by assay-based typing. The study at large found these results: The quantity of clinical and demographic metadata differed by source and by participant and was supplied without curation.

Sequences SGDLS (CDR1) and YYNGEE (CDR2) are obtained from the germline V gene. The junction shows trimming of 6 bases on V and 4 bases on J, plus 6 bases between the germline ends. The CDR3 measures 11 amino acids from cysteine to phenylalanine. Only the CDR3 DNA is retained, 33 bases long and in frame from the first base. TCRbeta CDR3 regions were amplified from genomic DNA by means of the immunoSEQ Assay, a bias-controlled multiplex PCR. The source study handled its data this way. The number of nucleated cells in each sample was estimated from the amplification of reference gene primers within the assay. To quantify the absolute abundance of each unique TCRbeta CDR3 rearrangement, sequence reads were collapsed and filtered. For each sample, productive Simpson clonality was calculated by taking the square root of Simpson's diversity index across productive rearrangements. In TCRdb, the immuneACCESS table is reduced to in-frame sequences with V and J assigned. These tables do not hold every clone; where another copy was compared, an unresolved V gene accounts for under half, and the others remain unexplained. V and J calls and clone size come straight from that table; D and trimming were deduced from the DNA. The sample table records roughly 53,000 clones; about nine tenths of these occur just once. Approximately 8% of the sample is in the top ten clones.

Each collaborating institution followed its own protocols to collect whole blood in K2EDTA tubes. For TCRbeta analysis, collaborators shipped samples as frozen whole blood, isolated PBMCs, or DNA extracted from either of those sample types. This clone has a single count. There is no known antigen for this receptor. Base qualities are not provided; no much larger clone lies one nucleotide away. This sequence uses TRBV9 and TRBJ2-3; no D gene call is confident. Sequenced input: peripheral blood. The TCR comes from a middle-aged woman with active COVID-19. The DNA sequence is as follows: TGTGCCAGCATCACAGCAGATACGCAGTATTTT. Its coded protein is CASITADTQYF.